This T cell receptor beta chain was captured in a study of blood T cell repertoires in COVID-19. Trimming removed 4 bases from V and 7 bases from J, with 15 bases in between. Germline assignment: CDR1 KGHDR and CDR2 SFDVKD. The CDR3 runs to 14 residues. This clone was seen many times. Generated by immunoSEQ multiplex PCR, the TCRdb table keeps only in-frame clones and is missing some. The sample shows 300,000 to 450,000 clones, around nine tenths of them seen only once. Sequencing was done on a sample of peripheral blood. The gene calls are TRBV24-1 and TRBJ1-1, with no clear D. The source of this sequence is a human donor in a cohort sampled during active COVID-19. Here the CDR3 DNA reads TGTGCCACCAGTGAATCGGACCGAGGAGGTGAAGCTTTCTTT. Protein: CATSESDRGGEAFF.